Listed here are 21 T cell receptor beta chains from one sample, sequenced in a study of T cell responses to AZD1222 COVID-19 vaccine. The data were produced by immunoSEQ multiplex PCR, yet TCRdb's version contains in-frame clones alone and is incomplete. This repertoire shows around 130,000 clones, roughly 87% found once; its top ten account for 1.4% to 1.5%. Sequences were derived from peripheral blood, sampled on day 0 of AZD1222 vaccination. Source of these receptors: an adult in good health.

The chain couples TRBV19 to TRBJ2-1, with TRBD2 matching over 14 bases. This CDR3 region has 18 residues. Germline loops: CDR1 LNHDA, CDR2 SQIVND (reference sequence). Trimming at V came to 2 bases and at J to 4 bases, leaving 7 bases not matched to a gene. The CDR3 loop reads CASSIRLAGGLRYNEQFF. The CDR3 DNA reads TGTGCCAGTAGTATACGACTAGCGGGGGGGCTGAGATACAATGAGCAGTTCTTC.

J is TRBJ2-7 and V is TRBV13, with D perhaps matching TRBD2 (5 bases). This CDR3 is 15 amino acids long. Trimming stripped 4 bases from V and 0 bases from J, with 13 bases between. Looked up from germline, CDR1 is PRHDT and CDR2 is FYEKMQ (reference sequence). The CDR3 DNA reads as TGTGCCAGCAGCTCCCCGGAGGTGAGCTCCTACGAGCAGTACTTC. Protein sequence: CASSSPEVSSYEQYF.

The V gene is TRBV7-9, the J gene TRBJ2-6, with a weak D call TRBD2 (5 bases). Germline V CDR1 and CDR2: SEHNR, FQNEAQ (reference sequence). This CDR3 has 14 residues. Trimming cost V 0 bases and J 7 bases, with 7 bases left between them. CDR3 in DNA: TGTGCCAGCAGCTTAGCGAGGGAAGCCAACGTCCTGACTTTC. It yields the protein CASSLAREANVLTF.

This clone turned up a few times. This rearrangement joins TRBV5-3 to TRBJ2-7; 10 bases map to TRBD1. TRBV5-3 is filed as an ORF, its function uncertain. CDR3 length equals 15 residues. V was clipped by 3 bases and J by 3 bases; unmatched bases: 6. The CDR3 sequence: CARSYGTGVCYEQYF. CDR3 coding DNA: TGTGCCAGAAGCTACGGGACAGGGGTATGCTACGAGCAGTACTTC.

The CDR3 region has the DNA TGTGCCAGCAGTTCCTCACTGATGAAATACACCGGGGAGCTGTTTTTT. Translated: CASSSSLMKYTGELFF. The rearrangement links TRBV28 to TRBJ2-2, with D unresolved. CDR3 length equals 16 residues. Germline assignment: CDR1 MDHEN and CDR2 SYDVKM. Trimming cost V 4 bases and J 3 bases, with 15 bases left between them.

The V gene is TRBV28, the J gene TRBJ2-6, with TRBD1 matching 7 bases. Per germline, CDR1 MDHEN and CDR2 SYDVKM. This CDR3 spans 17 amino acids. Germline trimming cut 5 bases from V and 0 bases from J; bases unmatched to any gene: 7. As DNA, the CDR3 is TGTGCCAGCAGTGATACAGGGGCCCTCTCTGGGGCCAACGTCCTGACTTTC. Encoded protein: CASSDTGALSGANVLTF.

The chain combines TRBV5-1 with TRBJ1-3, with TRBD1 identical over 9 bases. The CDR3 has 15 amino acids. CDR1 SGHRS and CDR2 YFSETQ come from the germline V gene. V lost 1 base and J lost 4; bases outside the gene matches: 3. The CDR3 protein is CASSLPTGGGNTIYF. The DNA for the CDR3 is TGCGCCAGCAGCTTGCCCACAGGGGGCGGAAACACCATATATTTT.

This clone was seen only a few times. This chain joins TRBV9 and TRBJ1-5; possible D gene TRBD1, 6 bases. The CDR3 consists of 13 residues. Trimming cost V 5 bases and J 7 bases, with 13 bases left between them. Germline CDR1 and CDR2: SGDLS and YYNGEE. This CDR3 reads CASSTGTNQPQHF. The CDR3 nucleotides are TGTGCCAGCAGTACAGGGACGAACCAGCCCCAGCATTTT.

The CDR3: CASSPPGRNEAFF. The CDR3 coding sequence is TGTGCCAGCAGCCCCCCAGGCAGAAATGAAGCTTTCTTT. The chain combines TRBV7-3 with TRBJ1-1; no firm D call. V lost 5 bases and J lost 7, with 14 bases in between. Looked up from germline, CDR1 is SGHTA and CDR2 is FQGTGA. There are 13 residues in the CDR3.

This clone was seen a single time. The V and J genes are TRBV7-2 and TRBJ1-6; TRBD1 agrees at 8 bases. The CDR3 spans 15 residues. V lost 5 bases, J lost 7 bases, and 7 bases stayed unmatched. CDR1 and CDR2 (germline): SGHTA, FQGNSA. The CDR3 sequence: CASSPRQGKNSPLHF. The CDR3 DNA reads TGTGCCAGCAGCCCCCGACAGGGGAAGAATTCACCCCTCCACTTT.

In nucleotides, the CDR3 is TGTGCCAGCAGTTTAACGGGGACAGGCTCGGAGCAGTACTTC. This codes for CASSLTGTGSEQYF. V usage is TRBV28 and J usage is TRBJ2-7; TRBD1 aligns across 8 bases. V shed 2 bases, J shed 7 bases, and the junction held 7 bases outside the gene matches. The CDR3 is 14 amino acids. Germline CDR1 is MDHEN and CDR2 is SYDVKM.

The V and J genes are TRBV7-3 and TRBJ2-1, with TRBD1 as a possible D gene (6 bases). CDR1 SGHTA and CDR2 FQGTGA come from the germline V gene. The CDR3 has 14 amino acids. The V end was cut by 5 bases, the J end by 3 bases, with 11 bases between. CDR3 DNA: TGTGCCAGCAGCCACCGGGACAACTACAATGAGCAGTTCTTC. This encodes CASSHRDNYNEQFF. Full variable domain (missing parts from reference TRBV7-3 and TRBJ2-1): GAGVSQTPSNKVTEKGKYVELRCDPISGHTALYWYRQSLGQGPEFLIYFQGTGAADDSGLPNDRFFAVRPEGSVSTLKIQRTERGDSAVYLCASSHRDNYNEQFFGPGTRLTVL.

J is TRBJ1-1 and V is TRBV28; 7 positions agree with TRBD1. This CDR3 region has 14 residues. V gave up 4 bases and J gave up 5 bases; unmatched junction bases: 7. The germline gives CDR1 MDHEN, CDR2 SYDVKM. The CDR3 sequence is CASSSTGARTEAFF. CDR3 coding DNA: TGTGCCAGCAGTTCCACAGGGGCGAGGACTGAAGCTTTCTTT.

This clone was seen a few times. The V call is TRBV27, the J call TRBJ2-7; TRBD2 might be the D (7 bases). Trimming stripped 6 bases from V and 6 bases from J, with 15 bases between. Germline V gene data show CDR1 as MNHEY and CDR2 as SMNVEV (reference sequence). The CDR3 length is 13 residues. The CDR3 nucleotides are TGTGCCAGCAGAAAGGGGCGGGGGCTCGAGCAGTACTTC. As protein: CASRKGRGLEQYF.

This clone has a handful of counts. This chain uses TRBV5-4 with TRBJ2-2; tentatively, D is TRBD1 (7 bases). The germline gives CDR1 SGHNT, CDR2 YYREEE (reference sequence). Trimming took off 4 bases at V and 4 bases at J, with 20 bases between the two ends. The CDR3 is 17 amino acids. The CDR3 spells CASSHGGGAMFTGELFF. CDR3 DNA: TGTGCCAGCAGCCATGGAGGGGGCGCAATGTTCACCGGGGAGCTGTTTTTT.

J is TRBJ2-7 and V is TRBV5-1, with TRBD2 identical over 9 bases. The CDR3 is made up of 13 amino acids. Germline V gene sequence: CDR1 SGHRS, CDR2 YFSETQ. V was clipped by 4 bases and J by 4 bases; unmatched bases: 3. The CDR3, as DNA: TGCGCCAGCAGCATAGCGGGGGATTACGAGCAGTACTTC. Translating gives CASSIAGDYEQYF.

The genes are TRBV6-4 and TRBJ2-7; 10 nucleotides line up with TRBD1. The germline V gene encodes CDR1 MRHNA and CDR2 SNTAGT. CDR3 length: 19 residues. V gave up 2 bases and J gave up 3 bases; unmatched junction bases: 16. CDR3 in DNA: TGTGCCAGCAGTGACGAGGGGGGTAGCTGGGACAGGGGAGACTACGAGCAGTACTTC. Its protein product is CASSDEGGSWDRGDYEQYF.

V and J are TRBV28 and TRBJ1-5; D ambiguous. From germline, CDR1 is MDHEN and CDR2 SYDVKM. This CDR3 region has 12 residues. V lost 10 bases, J lost 3 bases, and 10 bases lay in between. The DNA for the CDR3 is TGTGCCATCCGGGGTCCCAATCAGCCCCAGCATTTT. It yields the protein CAIRGPNQPQHF.

V is TRBV13 and J is TRBJ2-3; 7 bases match TRBD2. With 7 bases clipped from V and 1 base from J, the junction kept 11 bases outside the gene matches. Germline lookup yields CDR1 PRHDT and CDR2 FYEKMQ (reference sequence). This CDR3 comprises 16 residues. The CDR3 DNA reads as TGTGCCAGCACCGTCCTAGCGGCCTGGGGCACAGATACGCAGTATTTT. It encodes CASTVLAAWGTDTQYF.

This clone was detected only once. The genes are TRBV19 and TRBJ2-3; D may be TRBD2 (5 bases). Trimming cost V 7 bases and J 1 base, with 9 bases left between them. CDR1 LNHDA and CDR2 SQIVND come from the germline V gene (reference sequence). CDR3 size: 13 residues. The CDR3 region is CASTEGGTDTQYF. The CDR3 region has the DNA TGTGCCAGTACCGAGGGAGGCACAGATACGCAGTATTTT.

CDR3 nucleotide sequence: TGTGCCAGCAGCTTGTCTACAGGGGGGGAATCACCCCTCCACTTT. Its translation: CASSLSTGGESPLHF. This chain connects TRBV5-4 to TRBJ1-6, with 8 positions matching TRBD1. This CDR3 has 15 amino acids. The germline V gene encodes CDR1 SGHNT and CDR2 YYREEE (reference sequence). After removal of 1 base from V and 10 bases from J, the junction contained 7 bases not matched to a gene.